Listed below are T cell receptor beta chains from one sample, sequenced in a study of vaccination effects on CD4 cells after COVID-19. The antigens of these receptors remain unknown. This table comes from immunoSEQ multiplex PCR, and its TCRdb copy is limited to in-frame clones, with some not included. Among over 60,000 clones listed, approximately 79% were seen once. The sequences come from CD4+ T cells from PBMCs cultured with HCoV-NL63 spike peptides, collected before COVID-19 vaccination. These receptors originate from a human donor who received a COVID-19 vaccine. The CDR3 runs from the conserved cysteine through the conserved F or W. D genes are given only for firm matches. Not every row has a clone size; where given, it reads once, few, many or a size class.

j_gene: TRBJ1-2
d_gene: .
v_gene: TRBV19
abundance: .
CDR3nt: TGTGCCAGTAGTATGCCGTCGGGGATCAGGAGCTATGGCTACACCTTC
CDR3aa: CASSMPSGIRSYGYTF

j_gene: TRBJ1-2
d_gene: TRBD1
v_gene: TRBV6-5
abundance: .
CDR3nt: TGTGCCAGCAACAAACAGGGGGCATGGGGCTACACCTTC
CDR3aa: CASNKQGAWGYTF

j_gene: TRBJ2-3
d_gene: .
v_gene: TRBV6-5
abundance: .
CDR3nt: TGTGCCAGCAGTCCTACTTGGAACACAGATACGCAGTATTTT
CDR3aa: CASSPTWNTDTQYF

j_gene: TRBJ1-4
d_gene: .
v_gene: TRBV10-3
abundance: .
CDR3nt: TGTGCCATCAGTGACACCTCAACTAATGAAAAACTGTTTTTT
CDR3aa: CAISDTSTNEKLFF

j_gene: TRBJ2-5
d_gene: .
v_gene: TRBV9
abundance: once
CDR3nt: TGTGCCAGCAGCGTAGACTGGGAAGAGACCCAGTACTTC
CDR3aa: CASSVDWEETQYF

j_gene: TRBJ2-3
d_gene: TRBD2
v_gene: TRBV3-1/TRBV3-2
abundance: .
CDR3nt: TGTGCCAGCAGGCGGGGGGGCACAGATACGCAGTATTTT
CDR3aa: CASRRGGTDTQYF

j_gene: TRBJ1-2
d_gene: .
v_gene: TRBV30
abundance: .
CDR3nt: TGTGCTCTAGACTTCTCGGGTGGCTACACCTTC
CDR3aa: CALDFSGGYTF

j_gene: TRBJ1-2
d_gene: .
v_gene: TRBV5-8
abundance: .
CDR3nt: TGTGCCAGCAGCCCGGGACCTAACTATGGCTACACCTTC
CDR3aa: CASSPGPNYGYTF

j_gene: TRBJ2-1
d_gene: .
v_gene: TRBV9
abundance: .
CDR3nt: TGTGCCAGCAGCGTAGAAGGTCCCCCCTACAATGAGCAGTTCTTC
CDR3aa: CASSVEGPPYNEQFF

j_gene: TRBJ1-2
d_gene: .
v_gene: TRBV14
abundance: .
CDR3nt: TGTGCCAGCAGCCAAGAGCTGGGGAACAACTATGGCTACACCTTC
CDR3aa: CASSQELGNNYGYTF

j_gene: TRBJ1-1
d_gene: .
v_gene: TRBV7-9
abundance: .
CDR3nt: TGTGCCAGCAGCTTTAGTCCGAACACTGAAGCTTTCTTT
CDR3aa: CASSFSPNTEAFF

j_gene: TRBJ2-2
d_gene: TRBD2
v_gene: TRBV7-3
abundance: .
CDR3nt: TGTGCCAGCAGCTTACTAGCGGGGGGGACCGGGGAGCTGTTTTTT
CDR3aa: CASSLLAGGTGELFF

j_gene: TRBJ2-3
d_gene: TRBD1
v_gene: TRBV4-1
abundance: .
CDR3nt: TGCGCCAGCAGGGGACAGCGCTATCGAACCACAGATACGCAGTATTTT
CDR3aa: CASRGQRYRTTDTQYF

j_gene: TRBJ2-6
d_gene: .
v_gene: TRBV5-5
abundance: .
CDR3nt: TGTGCCAGCAGCTTAGAGGGGCTAGGGGCCAACGTCCTGACTTTC
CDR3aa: CASSLEGLGANVLTF

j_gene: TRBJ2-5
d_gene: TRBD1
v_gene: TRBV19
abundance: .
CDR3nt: TGTGCCAGTAGTATACGGGGGACAGGGTCGGGGACCCAGTACTTC
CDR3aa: CASSIRGTGSGTQYF

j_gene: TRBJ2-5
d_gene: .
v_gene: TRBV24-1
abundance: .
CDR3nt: TGTGCCACCAGTGATTTTACCAGGGGCGGAGAGACCCAGTACTTC
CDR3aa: CATSDFTRGGETQYF

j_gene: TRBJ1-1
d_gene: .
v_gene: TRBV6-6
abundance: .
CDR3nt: TGTGCCAGCAGTCGTCCGGGACAGAACACTGAAGCTTTCTTT
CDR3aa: CASSRPGQNTEAFF

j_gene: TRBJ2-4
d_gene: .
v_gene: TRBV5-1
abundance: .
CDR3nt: TGCGCCAGCAGCTTACGGACAACTAGAGGGAACATTCAGTACTTC
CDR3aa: CASSLRTTRGNIQYF

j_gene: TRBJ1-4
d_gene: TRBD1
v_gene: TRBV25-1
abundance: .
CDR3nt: TGTGCCAGCAGTGATCTGGGGACAGGGAATGAAAAACTGTTTTTT
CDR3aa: CASSDLGTGNEKLFF

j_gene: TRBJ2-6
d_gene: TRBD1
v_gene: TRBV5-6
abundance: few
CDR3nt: TGTGCCAGCAGCTTAACAGGGGGAACGGACGTCCTGACTTTC
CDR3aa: CASSLTGGTDVLTF

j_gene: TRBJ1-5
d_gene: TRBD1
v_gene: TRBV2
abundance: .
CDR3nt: TGTGCCAGCAAGTCGTTGGGACAGGCTAATCAGCCCCAGCATTTT
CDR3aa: CASKSLGQANQPQHF

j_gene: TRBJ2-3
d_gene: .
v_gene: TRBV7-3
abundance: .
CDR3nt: TGTGCCAGCAGCTCGAGGGGGGGAGGCACAGATACGCAGTATTTT
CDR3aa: CASSSRGGGTDTQYF

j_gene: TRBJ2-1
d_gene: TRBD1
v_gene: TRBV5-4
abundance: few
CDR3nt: TGTGCCAGCAGCTTGACGACAGGGGGCATGCATGAGCAGTTCTTC
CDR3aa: CASSLTTGGMHEQFF

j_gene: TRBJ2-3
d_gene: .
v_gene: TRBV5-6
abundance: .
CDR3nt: TGTGCCAGCAGCTTGCAGGGGCCTCTCACAGATACGCAGTATTTT
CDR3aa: CASSLQGPLTDTQYF

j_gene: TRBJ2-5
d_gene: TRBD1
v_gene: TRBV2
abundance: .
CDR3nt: TGTGCCAGCAGTCGGGACAGGGGTTCCGAGACCCAGTACTTC
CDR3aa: CASSRDRGSETQYF

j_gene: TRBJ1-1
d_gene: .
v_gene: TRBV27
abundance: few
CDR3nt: TGTGCCAGCAGTTTTTCGGGGTATGGAACTGAAGCTTTCTTT
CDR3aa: CASSFSGYGTEAFF

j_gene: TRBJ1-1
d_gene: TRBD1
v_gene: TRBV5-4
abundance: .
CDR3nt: TGTGCCAGCAGCCTGAACGCTGGGACAGGGCGAGCTTTCTTT
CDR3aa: CASSLNAGTGRAFF

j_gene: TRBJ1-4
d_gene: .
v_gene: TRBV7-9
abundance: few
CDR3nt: TGTGCCAGCAGCGTATCAATAGGGACTCAGGAAAAACTGTTTTTT
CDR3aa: CASSVSIGTQEKLFF

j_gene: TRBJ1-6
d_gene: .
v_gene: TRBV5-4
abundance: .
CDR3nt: TGTGCCAGCAGCTTGGAAGGGGCGCATAATTCACCCCTCCACTTT
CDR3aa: CASSLEGAHNSPLHF

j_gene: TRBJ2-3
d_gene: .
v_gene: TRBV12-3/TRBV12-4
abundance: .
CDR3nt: TGTGCCAGCGGGGACGGGAGCACAGATACGCAGTATTTT
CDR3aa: CASGDGSTDTQYF

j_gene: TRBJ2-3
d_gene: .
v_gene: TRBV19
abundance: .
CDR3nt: TGTGCCAGTAGTATAGACAGGGTTGCAGATACGCAGTATTTT
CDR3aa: CASSIDRVADTQYF

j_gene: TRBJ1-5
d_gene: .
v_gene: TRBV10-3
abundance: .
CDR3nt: TGTGCCTCTCGACGTTTTAACCAGCCCCAGCATTTT
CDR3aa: CASRRFNQPQHF

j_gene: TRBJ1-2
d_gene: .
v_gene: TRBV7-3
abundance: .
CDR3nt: TGTGCCAGCAGCTTAATTTCCGGGAGAGGCTACACCTTC
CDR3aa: CASSLISGRGYTF

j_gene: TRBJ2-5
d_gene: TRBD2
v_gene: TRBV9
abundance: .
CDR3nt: TGTGCCAGCAGCCTTTTGTCCCTAGCGGGAAAAGAGACCCAGTACTTC
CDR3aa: CASSLLSLAGKETQYF

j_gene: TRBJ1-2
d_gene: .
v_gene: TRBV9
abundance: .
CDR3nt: TGTGCCAGCAGCGTAGCAGGGCATTCCTATGGCTACACCTTC
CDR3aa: CASSVAGHSYGYTF

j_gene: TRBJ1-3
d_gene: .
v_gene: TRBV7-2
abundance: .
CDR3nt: TGTGCCAGCAGCCCTCAAGGAAACACCATATATTTT
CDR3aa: CASSPQGNTIYF